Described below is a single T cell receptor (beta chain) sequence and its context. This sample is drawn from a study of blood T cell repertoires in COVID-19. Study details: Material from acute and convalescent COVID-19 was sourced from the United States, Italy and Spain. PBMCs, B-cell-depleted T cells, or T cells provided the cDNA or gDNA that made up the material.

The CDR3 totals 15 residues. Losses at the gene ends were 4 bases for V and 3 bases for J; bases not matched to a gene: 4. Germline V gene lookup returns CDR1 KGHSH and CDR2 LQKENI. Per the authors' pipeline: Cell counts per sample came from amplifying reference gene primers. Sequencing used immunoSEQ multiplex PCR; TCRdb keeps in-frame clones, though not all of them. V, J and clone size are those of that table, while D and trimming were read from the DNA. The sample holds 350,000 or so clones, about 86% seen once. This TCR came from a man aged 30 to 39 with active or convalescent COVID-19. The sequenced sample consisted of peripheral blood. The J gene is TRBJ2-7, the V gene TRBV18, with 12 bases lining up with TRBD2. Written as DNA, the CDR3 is TGTGCCAGCTCACTAACTAGCGGGAGGTTCTACGAGCAGTACTTC. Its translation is CASSLTSGRFYEQYF.